This T cell receptor beta chain was retrieved from a study of immune evolution from preneoplasia to lung adenocarcinoma. CDR3 length: 16 residues. With 0 bases removed from V and 4 bases from J, the gap between germline ends came to 14 bases. Per the germline V gene, CDR1 is MNHEY and CDR2 is SVGAGI. Sequencing used immunoSEQ multiplex PCR; TCRdb keeps in-frame clones, though not all of them. Of around 13,000 clones in the sample, roughly 78% were seen once. The specimen sequenced was FFPE minimally invasive lung adenocarcinoma tissue. This chain uses TRBV6-5 with TRBJ2-3; D gene ambiguous. The receptor was isolated from a person in their 70s with lung adenocarcinoma. As DNA, the CDR3 is TGTGCCAGCAGTTACTCGGGCGAGCTTGGGGCAGATACGCAGTATTTT. It yields the protein CASSYSGELGADTQYF.